Below, 22 T cell receptor beta chains from the same sample are listed, as sequenced in a study of T cell repertoires in cytomegalovirus infection. TCRdb ran MiXCR on the reads and lists one entry per CDR3 protein. The sample yields roughly 920,000 distinct CDR3 sequences, roughly 31% seen once. These receptors are not linked to any known antigen. Sequencing used cultured CD8+ T cells from PBMCs, obtained from culture after CMV antigen stimulation. All receptors derive from a human donor in good health (CMV status not recorded). Some clones in this sample may be carry-over from other donors' samples.

This clonotype showed up just a few times. The V gene is TRBV4-1, the J gene TRBJ1-3; D remains ambiguous. Germline V gene data show CDR1 as MGHRA and CDR2 as YSYEKL. This CDR3 has 16 amino acids. The V and J ends lost 1 base and 0 bases respectively, with 10 bases between them. CDR3 DNA: TGCGCCAGCAGCCAAGCGAGCCGGATCTCTGGAAACACCATATATTTT. This sequence encodes CASSQASRISGNTIYF.

V usage is TRBV15 and J usage is TRBJ2-1; no firm D call. Germline loops: CDR1 LNHNV, CDR2 YYDKDF (reference sequence). This CDR3 comprises 12 residues. V was clipped by 1 base and J by 7 bases, with 5 bases between them. The CDR3 DNA follows: TGTGCCACCAGCAGAGGGGCAAATGAGCAGTTCTTC. Translated: CATSRGANEQFF. Variable domain in full (rest from reference TRBV15 and TRBJ2-1): DAMVIQNPRYQVTQFGKPVTLSCSQTLNHNVMYWYQQKSSQAPKLLFHYYDKDFNNEADTPDNFQSRRPNTSFCFLDIRSPGLGDTAMYLCATSRGANEQFFGPGTRLTVL.

This clonotype has a handful of counts. In DNA, the CDR3 is TGTGCCAGCAGTTGGGACAGGGGGCGAATTGACACTGAAGCTTTCTTT. Translation gives CASSWDRGRIDTEAFF. The J gene is TRBJ1-1, the V gene TRBV7-6, with 12 bases that match TRBD1. This CDR3 spans 16 amino acids. After removal of 6 bases from V and 3 bases from J, the junction contained 8 bases not matched to a gene. Per germline, CDR1 SGHVS and CDR2 FNYEAQ.

The chain uses TRBV27 and TRBJ1-1; unclear D gene. Trimming left V 4 bases short and J 4 bases short, with 10 bases between. Per the germline V gene, CDR1 is MNHEY and CDR2 is SMNVEV (reference sequence). This CDR3 region has 13 residues. The CDR3 sequence is CASSSTASTEAFF. CDR3 bases: TGTGCCAGCAGTTCCACGGCCAGCACTGAAGCTTTCTTT.

This clonotype occurred a few times. V usage is TRBV2 and J usage is TRBJ2-5; possible D gene TRBD2, 6 bases. The CDR3 extends over 17 amino acids. Trimming removed 8 bases at V and 7 bases at J, with 29 bases between. Germline CDR1 reads SNHLY; CDR2 reads FYNNEI. CDR3 sequence (DNA): TGTGCCAGCGGCCCGGGAGCGGAAGTAGCCCGCGGAGGGACCCAGTACTTC. Its translation: CASGPGAEVARGGTQYF.

The V gene is TRBV6-5, the J gene TRBJ2-3; 16 bases are shared with TRBD2. This CDR3 spans 20 amino acids. The trim removed 2 bases at V and 4 bases at J, leaving 12 bases unmatched. Germline V gene data show CDR1 as MNHEY and CDR2 as SVGAGI. This CDR3 is CASSYISGTSGGVSPDTQYF. As DNA, the CDR3 is TGTGCCAGCAGTTACATCTCTGGGACTAGCGGGGGGGTGAGTCCAGATACGCAGTATTTT.

In the case of this clonotype: Likely a read error: the CDR3 ends without its conserved phenylalanine or tryptophan. This chain joins TRBV4-1 and TRBJ2-1; 8 bases are shared with TRBD2. Per germline, CDR1 MGHRA and CDR2 YSYEKL. The junction had 2 bases not matched to a gene; V was cut back by 0 bases and J by 4 bases. The CDR3 runs to 15 residues. The CDR3 spells CASSQERGVYNEQFS. CDR3 bases: TGCGCCAGCAGCCAAGAGCGGGGGGTATACAATGAGCAGTTCTCC.

This clonotype appeared many times. V gene TRBV10-3 combines with J gene TRBJ2-3, with a tentative D call TRBD2 (6 bases). The CDR3 runs to 15 residues. Germline V lookup: CDR1 ENHRY, CDR2 SYGVKD. V lost 0 bases and J 2 bases, leaving 9 bases between the germline ends. The CDR3 nucleotides are TGTGCCATCAGTGAGTCGACTAGATTCACAGATACGCAGTATTTT. It is translated as CAISESTRFTDTQYF.

This clonotype was picked up a small number of times. J is TRBJ2-2 and V is TRBV6-5, with TRBD1 matching 7 bases. Germline CDR1 reads MNHEY; CDR2 reads SVGAGI. J lost 4 bases, V lost 2 bases, and 7 bases had no gene match. The CDR3 has 16 amino acids. CDR3 in amino acids: CASSYGTETSTGELFF. Written as DNA, the CDR3 is TGTGCCAGCAGTTACGGGACAGAGACCAGCACCGGGGAGCTGTTTTTT.

This clonotype was seen ten or more times. The CDR3 region has the DNA TGTGCCAGCAGCTTTACAGCAGACTCCTACAATGAGCAGTTCTTC. Its translation: CASSFTADSYNEQFF. The V and J genes are TRBV7-6 and TRBJ2-1; no clear D gene. Germline V gene data show CDR1 as SGHVS and CDR2 as FNYEAQ. Trimming cost V 3 bases and J 0 bases, with 9 bases left between them. The CDR3 has 15 amino acids.

V is TRBV4-3 and J is TRBJ2-6; no reliable D call. The V end was cut by 0 bases, the J end by 3 bases, with 3 bases between. The length of the CDR3 is 14 residues. Per the germline V gene, CDR1 is LGHNA and CDR2 is YSLEER. The CDR3 bases are TGCGCCAGCAGCCAAGACGTTGGGGCCAACGTCCTGACTTTC. Translation: CASSQDVGANVLTF.

V is TRBV5-1 and J is TRBJ2-7; TRBD1 aligns across 8 bases. The CDR3 totals 14 residues. V lost 3 bases and J lost 1; bases outside the gene matches: 3. Germline values: CDR1 SGHRS, CDR2 YFSETQ. For the CDR3, the DNA is TGCGCCAGCAGCTACCGGACAGGGTCCTACGAGCAGTACTTC. Its protein is CASSYRTGSYEQYF.

Only a few counts were recorded for this clonotype. V usage is TRBV7-6 and J usage is TRBJ1-1; 10 nucleotides line up with TRBD1. V was pared by 5 bases and J by 0 bases, with 6 bases of the junction left unmatched. Germline V gene data show CDR1 as SGHVS and CDR2 as FNYEAQ. There are 16 residues in the CDR3. DNA for the CDR3: TGTGCCAGCAGCCGACAGGGGGCAGGGGTGAACACTGAAGCTTTCTTT. Amino acids: CASSRQGAGVNTEAFF. The full variable domain, completed using reference TRBV7-6 and TRBJ1-1, is GAGVSQSPRYKVTKRGQDVALRCDPISGHVSLYWYRQALGQGPEFLTYFNYEAQQDKSGLPNDRFSAERPEGSISTLTIQRTEQRDSAMYRCASSRQGAGVNTEAFFGQGTRLTVV.

V is TRBV27 and J is TRBJ2-7; 9 bases fit TRBD2. V was clipped by 5 bases and J by 1 base; unmatched bases: 6. Germline V gene sequence: CDR1 MNHEY, CDR2 SMNVEV (reference sequence). This CDR3 is built from 15 residues. CDR3 protein: CASSKGLAGSYEQYV. The CDR3 nucleotides read TGTGCCAGCAGTAAAGGGCTAGCGGGGTCCTACGAGCAGTACGTC.

This clonotype was detected many times. The V and J genes are TRBV7-9 and TRBJ2-7; D not resolved. Trimming removed 1 base from V and 5 bases from J, with 0 bases in between. The CDR3 is 10 amino acids. The germline V gene encodes CDR1 SEHNR and CDR2 FQNEAQ (reference sequence). In nucleotides, the CDR3 is TGTGCCAGCAGCTTAGACGAGCAGTACTTC. It is translated as CASSLDEQYF.

The chain couples TRBV2 to TRBJ1-2; D possibly corresponds to TRBD1 (6 bases). V lost 6 bases and J 2 bases, leaving 10 bases between the germline ends. Germline loops: CDR1 SNHLY, CDR2 FYNNEI. This CDR3 has 13 amino acids. This chain's CDR3 is CASRGAENYGYTF. CDR3 nucleotide sequence: TGTGCCAGCAGGGGGGCAGAGAACTATGGCTACACCTTC.

There are a few counts of this clonotype. The chain combines TRBV19 with TRBJ2-1; 7 bases line up with TRBD1. Germline V gives CDR1 LNHDA, CDR2 SQIVND (reference sequence). This CDR3 region has 10 residues. The trim removed 9 bases at V and 10 bases at J, leaving 3 bases unmatched. CDR3 in DNA: TGTGCCAGCGGGACAGTCGAGCAGTTCTTC. Residues: CASGTVEQFF.

The sample holds a few counts of this clonotype. J is TRBJ1-2 and V is TRBV6-5, with 10 positions matching TRBD1. After removal of 6 bases from V and 7 bases from J, the junction contained 14 bases not matched to a gene. The CDR3 is 16 residues long. The germline gives CDR1 MNHEY, CDR2 SVGAGI. As DNA, the CDR3 is TGTGCCAGCAGCCCGGGACAGGGGACGGGTTTTGGTGGCTACACCTTC. The encoded protein is CASSPGQGTGFGGYTF.

The V gene is TRBV20-1, the J gene TRBJ2-7, with 12 bases fitting TRBD1. Germline CDR1 DFQATT, CDR2 SNEGSKA (reference sequence). Germline trimming cut 0 bases from V and 3 bases from J; bases unmatched to any gene: 3. The CDR3 consists of 15 residues. The CDR3 loop reads CSARDRDRGLYEQYF. As DNA, the CDR3 is TGCAGTGCTAGAGATCGGGACAGGGGGCTCTACGAGCAGTACTTC.

This clonotype was seen a few times. The chain recombines TRBV27 with TRBJ2-1, with unresolved D. Trimming cost V 2 bases and J 3 bases, with 5 bases left between them. CDR1 and CDR2 (germline): MNHEY, SMNVEV (reference sequence). This CDR3 spans 13 amino acids. CDR3 bases: TGTGCCAGCAGTTTAACCCACTACAATGAGCAGTTCTTC. It encodes CASSLTHYNEQFF.

This clonotype was seen many times. The chain couples TRBV7-2 to TRBJ2-3; D is unresolved. Trimming pared 5 bases from V and 6 bases from J, leaving 15 bases between. This CDR3 region has 14 residues. Germline values: CDR1 SGHTA, CDR2 FQGNSA. CDR3 region: CASSKGTFGDTQYF. The CDR3 DNA reads TGTGCCAGCAGCAAAGGAACCTTTGGGGATACGCAGTATTTT.

This clonotype occurred many times. V gene TRBV7-8 combines with J gene TRBJ1-1; 7 positions agree with TRBD1. CDR3 length: 18 residues. Germline V gene sequence: CDR1 SGHVS, CDR2 FQNEAQ. Unmatched junction bases numbered 21, after V lost 4 bases and J lost 7 bases. CDR3 protein: CASSSLRVDRKSSGEAFF. The CDR3 DNA reads TGTGCCAGCAGCTCCCTAAGGGTGGACAGGAAGTCTTCGGGTGAAGCTTTCTTT.